This T cell receptor beta chain was sequenced during a study of blood T cell repertoires in COVID-19. The wider study: From the United States, Italy and Spain came samples of acute and convalescent COVID-19. Sample material is recorded as cDNA or gDNA derived from T cells, B-cell-depleted T cells, or PBMCs.

Libraries were prepared by immunoSEQ multiplex PCR; TCRdb keeps only in-frame clonotypes and omits some of them. The sample lists 150,000 to 200,000 clones; more than 85% were seen once. This clone was seen a handful of times. This CDR3 is 19 amino acids long. The ends lost 8 bases at V and 1 base at J; junction bases unmatched: 15. Germline assignment: CDR1 MNHEY and CDR2 SMNVEV (reference sequence). This chain joins TRBV27 and TRBJ2-1, with 12 bases aligning to TRBD2. The receptor comes from an older man with active or convalescent COVID-19. Material for sequencing was peripheral blood. The CDR3 bases are TGTGCCAGCTCAGAACTAGCGGGAGGACTCGTTGGGTCCTACAATGAGCAGTTCTTC. It translates to CASSELAGGLVGSYNEQFF.